This TCR beta chain was found in a study of shared clonotypes between healthy human individuals. On this clone itself: Its cognate antigen is unknown.

Produced via immunoSEQ multiplex PCR; TCRdb's table is partial and in-frame only. The sample records a few million clones, about 94% being singletons. Study-wide results and caveats: Generally, naive subsets (rather than memory subsets) showed larger estimated richness. It was the few donors that limited the genetic and exposure-history diversity represented.

Per the germline V gene, CDR1 is MRHNA and CDR2 is SNTAGT. The CDR3 consists of 14 residues. Trimming left V 0 bases short and J 7 bases short, with 9 bases between. The sample taken for sequencing was naive CD4+ T cells sorted from blood. Stated subset: CD45RA+ positively selected. The source is a young man in good health. The rearrangement links TRBV6-4 to TRBJ2-2, with D uncertain. This CDR3 is CASSDSRRNGELFF. The CDR3 DNA is TGTGCCAGCAGTGACTCGAGAAGGAACGGGGAGCTGTTTTTT.